The next 6 T cell receptor beta chains were all read from a single sample in a study of immune evolution from preneoplasia to lung adenocarcinoma. TCRdb's copy holds only in-frame clones and misses some; the assay was immunoSEQ multiplex PCR. The table shows about 5,900 clones, with 65% to 85% occurring only once. The sequenced material came from FFPE lung adenocarcinoma in situ tissue. The receptors originated from a donor aged 70 or over with lung adenocarcinoma.

CDR3 in DNA: TGTGCCAGCGGACGGGTGGGGGAGACCCAGTACTTC. It codes for CASGRVGETQYF. The chain employs TRBV11-1 and TRBJ2-5, with unresolved D. This CDR3 has 12 amino acids. Looked up from germline, CDR1 is SGHAT and CDR2 is FQDESV (reference sequence). Trimming took 8 bases from V and 5 from J, leaving 12 bases between them.

V and J are TRBV6-1 and TRBJ2-1; 9 nucleotides match TRBD1. This CDR3 region has 15 residues. Germline V CDR1 and CDR2: MNHNS, SASEGT. J lost 2 bases, V lost 3 bases, and 2 bases had no gene match. The CDR3 DNA is TGTGCCAGCAGTGAGGGACAGGGTCCCTACAATGAGCAGTTCTTC. Amino acid sequence: CASSEGQGPYNEQFF.

The chain uses TRBV6-6 and TRBJ1-2; D gene unclear. The germline CDR1 and CDR2 sequences are MNHNY and SVGAGI (reference sequence). Trimming left V 0 bases short and J 8 bases short, with 19 bases between. This CDR3 is built from 16 residues. CDR3 nucleotide sequence: TGTGCCAGCAGTTACTCTGTAACGGACCCAACGCGAGGCTACACCTTC. Amino acid sequence: CASSYSVTDPTRGYTF.

This clone has just a few counts. The rearrangement links TRBV21-1 to TRBJ2-1; the table calls TRBD2, which could not be checked here. TRBV21-1 is marked as a pseudogene. The length of the CDR3 is 19 residues. CDR3 sequence: CASSRRKSGKPPSYNEQFF. The CDR3 DNA sequence: TGTGCCAGCAGCCGGAGAAAAAGCGGCAAACCTCCGTCCTACAATGAGCAGTTCTTC.

This clone came up once. V and J are TRBV19 and TRBJ2-1, with D unclear. Deletions cut 8 bases from V and 10 bases from J, with 9 bases between. Germline assignment: CDR1 LNHDA and CDR2 SQIVND (reference sequence). The CDR3 sequence is 10 residues long. DNA of the CDR3: TGTGCCAGTGGCGGCGTCGAGCAGTTCTTC. It codes for CASGGVEQFF.

This rearrangement joins TRBV7-6 to TRBJ2-5; D remains unclear. Trimming took off 0 bases at V and 4 bases at J, with 12 bases between the two ends. This CDR3 has 15 residues. CDR1 and CDR2 (germline): SGHVS, FNYEAQ. The DNA of the CDR3 is TGTGCCAGCAGCTTAGCGCCGCAGGTCTCAGAGACCCAGTACTTC. Residues: CASSLAPQVSETQYF. Supplemented by reference TRBV7-6 and TRBJ2-5, the full variable domain reads GAGVSQSPRYKVTKRGQDVALRCDPISGHVSLYWYRQALGQGPEFLTYFNYEAQQDKSGLPNDRFSAERPEGSISTLTIQRTEQRDSAMYRCASSLAPQVSETQYFGPGTRLLVL.